The source of this TCR beta chain is a study of response to subunit inactivated influenza vaccine (dated by TCRdb to 2016 to 2019). For context, the study as a whole: The study used deep quantitative T cell receptor repertoire profiling to track responses to a trivalent subunit inactivated influenza vaccine.

On this clonotype: Its antigen remains undetermined. Per-nucleotide qualities are absent, and no much larger clonotype sits a single base away.

CDR3 length: 15 amino acids, cysteine to phenylalanine. Only CDR3 DNA is held: 45 bases, read in frame from base 1. CDR1 is given as SGHKS and CDR2 as YYEKEE, both from the germline V gene (reference sequence). The germline V and J ends show losses of 4 bases and 2 bases respectively, and no gene match explains 7 bases of the junction. The library was built by means of RT-PCR. The sequencer was an Illumina HiSeq 2500. TCRdb took the public reads, trimmed them with fastp at Q25, ran MiXCR for clone calling and kept in-frame beta chains. Duplicate CDR3 protein sequences are folded into a single record with the most common DNA and genes. The table for this sample lists roughly 700,000 distinct CDR3 sequences; approximately 15% of them were counted only once. The ten most abundant clones make up around 7% of the sample. General findings and caveats noted by the study authors: It was suggested by the authors that each seasonal influenza vaccination may recruit only a limited number of new T cells.

In this chain, TRBV5-5 is recombined with TRBJ2-5, with TRBD2 identical over 8 junction bases. This specimen consisted of PBMCs from blood, obtained 14 days before vaccination. The sequence derives from a man aged 50 to 60 who received an inactivated influenza vaccine. Donor details come from another sample of the same person, matched by shared clones. The CDR3 reads as follows: CASSAGAGVQETQYF. The DNA sequence reads TGTGCCAGCAGCGCGGGAGCGGGGGTACAAGAGACCCAGTACTTC.